These T cell receptor beta chains were read from a single sample in a study of blood T cell repertoires in COVID-19. Libraries were prepared by immunoSEQ multiplex PCR; TCRdb keeps only in-frame clonotypes and omits some of them. The table records 73,000 or so clones, 75% to 95% of them present only once. The material sequenced was peripheral blood. The receptors here all came from a human donor with active COVID-19. The donor label of this sample is uncertain. Each CDR3 is given with its conserved first and last residue. Fields, in order: V gene, CDR3 length, CDR3 protein.

>TRBV28|13
CASNAYSYNEQFF
>TRBV28|12
CASRSADYEQYF
>TRBV18|15
CASSPPSGRGQPQHF
>TRBV10-3|13
CAIREGGPETQYF
>TRBV19|16
CASSARSGRVTDTQYF
>TRBV4-3|14
CASSPSSGSGEQFF
>TRBV28|14
CASSLSNSLYEQYF
>TRBV25-1|16
CASSESSSGVPYEQYF
>TRBV5-1|15
CASSSFSATNEKLFF
>TRBV4-3|15
CASSQDDGRAYEQYF
>TRBV7-9|16
CASSLRGLAGGNEQFF
>TRBV5-1|18
CASSLAPSGRTPQDTQYF
>TRBV30|14
CAWTSGSRTDTQYF
>TRBV11-2|16
CASSLGGGRLNTEAFF
>TRBV27|15
CASSLSSGRSYEQYF
>TRBV7-8|15
CASSLAGPRGDEQFF
>TRBV27|18
CASSLGGRGPYSNQPQHF
>TRBV6-5|14
CASSLGLAGGELFF
>TRBV28|17
CASDRVRVAGGPETQYF
>TRBV7-2|15
CASSLGVAGGYEQYF
>TRBV25-1|14
CASSGRKTLDTQYF
>TRBV11-3|15
CASRSGTETNYGYTF
>TRBV28|13
CASSPGGNTEAFF
>TRBV27|17
CASSLWVSGSYTGELFF
>TRBV7-2|13
CASSPGTYNEQFF
>TRBV9|13
CASSVGWQGELFF
>TRBV5-6|16
CASSLAPGGRIHEQYF
>TRBV29-1|12
CSVEKGNYGYTF
>TRBV21-1|16
CASSKGGRGDSYEQYF
>TRBV4-3|17
CASSQAMTGLAGETQYF
>TRBV18|14
CASSPTGGNQPQHF
>TRBV5-1|17
CASSSRQPSGGANVLTF
>TRBV5-8|14
CASSLTSGGETQYF
>TRBV2|18
CASSGGGRTHSSYNEQFF
>TRBV9|13
CASSTTPGDTQYF
>TRBV27|12
CASSPAGGKLFF
>TRBV14|14
CASRPSGGHGELFF
>TRBV19|13
CASSIGHGETQYF
>TRBV6-1|17
CASSGGTSGSRPDTQYF
>TRBV28|13
CASRASGPDTQYF
>TRBV19|14
CASSIKRLTDTQYF
>TRBV18|15
CASSFGLAGGGEQFF
>TRBV19|13
CASSIGTDNEQFF
>TRBV7-2|12
CASSRREWEQFF
>TRBV7-2|19
CASSLRGRLAGGLTGELFF
>TRBV4-3|16
CASSQRTTWTGDEQFF
>TRBV28|9
CATSPGQHF
>TRBV7-3|12
CASGREVGELFF
>TRBV28|14
CASSLTGATQPQHF
>TRBV20-1|11
CSARDVREQYF
>TRBV10-1|13
CASGLAGTDTQYF
>TRBV28|15
CASIGRGGFSYEQYF